These 13 T cell receptor beta chains were all obtained from the same sample, sequenced in a study of T cell responses to AZD1222 COVID-19 vaccine. TCRdb's copy holds only in-frame clones and misses some; the assay was immunoSEQ multiplex PCR. The sample yields around 150,000 clones, approximately 90% seen once. This specimen consisted of peripheral blood, obtained 28 days after the second AZD1222 dose. These receptors were collected from an adult who received the AZD1222 COVID-19 vaccine.

The chain recombines TRBV28 with TRBJ1-2, with 8 positions matching TRBD1. Germline values: CDR1 MDHEN, CDR2 SYDVKM. This CDR3 region has 14 residues. V shed 6 bases and J 4 bases; nucleotides not matched to a gene: 7. CDR3 DNA: TGTGCCAGCAGAGTGCAGGGGGCGGGCTATGGCTACACCTTC. Protein sequence: CASRVQGAGYGYTF.

J is TRBJ2-7 and V is TRBV27, with D hard to call. V was trimmed by 6 bases and J by 5 bases, leaving 11 bases between them. Germline CDR1 and CDR2: MNHEY and SMNVEV (reference sequence). The CDR3 sequence is 12 residues long. The CDR3 region has the DNA TGTGCCAGCAGAACCCTTGTGGACGAGCAGTACTTC. Protein: CASRTLVDEQYF.

V is TRBV5-6 and J is TRBJ1-1; no firm D call. Trimming took off 1 base at V and 0 bases at J, with 4 bases between the two ends. Germline V gene sequence: CDR1 SGHDT, CDR2 YYEEEE. CDR3 length: 13 residues. In DNA, the CDR3 is TGTGCCAGCAGCTTGCTGCTGAACACTGAAGCTTTCTTT. The encoded protein is CASSLLLNTEAFF.

The V call is TRBV27, the J call TRBJ2-2, with D perhaps matching TRBD1 (5 bases). V was cut by 2 bases and J by 3 bases, with 10 bases left in between. Germline loops: CDR1 MNHEY, CDR2 SMNVEV (reference sequence). The CDR3 runs 15 residues. CDR3 nucleotides: TGTGCCAGCAGTTTAGGCAGGGTGGACACCGGGGAGCTGTTTTTT. Protein: CASSLGRVDTGELFF.

This chain uses TRBV7-2 with TRBJ2-5; 9 bases are shared with TRBD2. CDR1 and CDR2 from the germline V gene are SGHTA and FQGNSA. J was trimmed by 2 bases and V by 5 bases; bases with no gene match: 6. This CDR3 has 15 amino acids. CDR3 amino acids: CASSLGGGAQETQYF. CDR3 DNA sequence: TGTGCCAGCAGCCTGGGCGGGGGGGCTCAAGAGACCCAGTACTTC.

The chain uses TRBV27 and TRBJ2-5, with unresolved D. The germline V gene encodes CDR1 MNHEY and CDR2 SMNVEV (reference sequence). V dropped 2 bases and J dropped 8 bases, with 6 bases sitting between them. The CDR3 loop spans 11 amino acids. CDR3 sequence: CASSLPPTQYF. In nucleotides, the CDR3 is TGTGCCAGCAGTTTACCCCCCACCCAGTACTTC.

The V and J genes are TRBV27 and TRBJ1-3; a weak D match, TRBD1 (6 bases). Trimming left V 4 bases short and J 1 base short, with 14 bases between. The CDR3 contains 16 residues. The germline gives CDR1 MNHEY, CDR2 SMNVEV (reference sequence). The CDR3 is CASSSSGRGSGNTIYF. Here the CDR3 DNA reads TGTGCCAGCAGTTCCTCCGGCAGGGGTTCTGGAAACACCATATATTTT.

The chain carries TRBV25-1 and TRBJ1-1; TRBD1 matches at 7 bases. J gave up 8 bases and V 4 bases, and 7 bases lay outside the gene matches. The germline CDR1 and CDR2 sequences are MGHDK and SYGVNS. The CDR3 loop spans 13 amino acids. CDR3 coding DNA: TGTGCCAGCAGTGTACCGGGACAGAGAGAAGCTTTCTTT. Its protein is CASSVPGQREAFF.

The chain is built from TRBV7-9 and TRBJ1-2; D is ambiguous. Germline values: CDR1 SEHNR, CDR2 FQNEAQ (reference sequence). The length of the CDR3 is 11 residues. Trimming stripped 5 bases from V and 5 bases from J, with 6 bases between. The CDR3 protein is CASSPGYGYTF. The DNA for the CDR3 is TGTGCCAGCAGCCCCGGGTATGGCTACACCTTC.

The chain has TRBV27 and TRBJ2-1; D perhaps matches TRBD2 (6 bases). Trimming took off 9 bases at V and 6 bases at J, with 18 bases between the two ends. CDR3 length: 14 amino acids. Germline V gene sequence: CDR1 MNHEY, CDR2 SMNVEV (reference sequence). The CDR3 DNA reads as TGTGCCAGTGGAATAGGGGCGGGAAGCAATGAGCAGTTCTTC. Amino acid sequence: CASGIGAGSNEQFF.

On this clone: Relative to the germline gene, one junction end is altered; a read error may explain this. The rearrangement uses TRBV7-3 and TRBJ1-1, with 7 bases fitting TRBD1. The CDR3 length is 14 residues. Germline-derived CDR1 and CDR2 are SGHTA and FQGTGA. CDR3 DNA sequence: TGTGCCAGCAGCCTAACGTCAGGGGGCACTGAAGCTTTCTTT. Translation gives CASSLTSGGTEAFF.

The CDR3 DNA reads TGTGCCAGCTCACCATTACAGAACTACAATGAGCAGTTCTTC. This translates into CASSPLQNYNEQFF. This chain uses TRBV18 with TRBJ2-1, with D unclear. There are 14 residues in the CDR3. In germline, CDR1 is KGHSH, CDR2 LQKENI. Deletions cut 2 bases from V and 3 bases from J, with 8 bases between.

Here the CDR3 reads CASSLVEGFGELFF. DNA of the CDR3: TGCGCCAGCAGCTTGGTTGAGGGGTTCGGGGAGCTGTTTTTT. The J gene is TRBJ2-2, the V gene TRBV5-1, with D perhaps matching TRBD1 or TRBD2 (5 bases each). Germline V gene sequence: CDR1 SGHRS, CDR2 YFSETQ. Trimming shortened V by 0 bases and J by 7 bases, and 10 bases separated the two germline ends. The CDR3 has 14 residues.